What follows are 7 T cell receptor beta chains derived from one specimen sequenced in a study of tumor and adjacent non-tumor tissue in lung cancer. No cell sorting was done before RNA was extracted from the tissue. This non-tumor lung sample came from over 3 cm beyond the tumor edge. A modified ARM-PCR protocol with three rounds of nested PCR amplified TCRbeta. One entry per CDR3 protein results from TCRdb running MiXCR on the multiplex PCR reads. The sample lists approximately 53,000 distinct CDR3 sequences; around three quarters were seen once. The sequenced material came from distant non-tumor lung tissue. The source of these receptors is a woman aged 55-69 years with non-small cell lung cancer.

Note on this clonotype: No conserved phenylalanine or tryptophan ends this CDR3, so it is likely a read error. This sequence joins TRBV6-2 or TRBV6-3 and TRBJ1-5, with 8 bases matching TRBD1. The J segment lost 4 bases and the V segment lost 2 bases, leaving 19 bases of the junction unmatched. The germline V gene has CDR1 MNHEY and CDR2 SVGEGT. The CDR3 covers 20 residues. The DNA of the CDR3 is TGTGCCAGCAGTTACCTCTCCGTGGACAGGGAGAGGTATAGTAATCAGCCCCAGCATTCT. This sequence encodes CASSYLSVDRERYSNQPQHS.

A few counts support this clonotype. This chain uses TRBV7-3 with TRBJ1-1; D remains ambiguous. V was pared by 2 bases and J by 2 bases, with 6 bases between. The CDR3 consists of 13 residues. Germline values: CDR1 SGHTA, CDR2 FQGTGA. The CDR3 sequence: CASSLLSNTEAFF. The CDR3 DNA sequence: TGTGCCAGCAGCTTACTCTCCAACACTGAAGCTTTCTTT.

On this clonotype: A read error may be the cause here, since a much bigger clone is one base away. The chain uses TRBV11-2 and TRBJ2-1, with 7 bases aligning to TRBD2. V gave up 5 bases and J gave up 12 bases; unmatched junction bases: 4. Germline V gene lookup returns CDR1 SGHAT and CDR2 FQNNGV. The CDR3 runs 11 residues. CDR3 amino acids: CASSLERGQFF. The CDR3 DNA sequence: TGTGCCAGCAGCCTTGAGCGGGGGCAGTTCTTC.

A remark on this clonotype: One end of the junction varies from germline; a read error may be responsible. V gene TRBV4-1 combines with J gene TRBJ2-1; 7 nucleotides line up with TRBD2. The CDR3 runs to 14 residues. CDR1 MGHRA and CDR2 YSYEKL come from the germline V gene. The CDR3 DNA follows: TGCGCCATGGGACCGGGACTACCGTACAATGGGCAGTTCTTC. Amino acid sequence: CAMGPGLPYNGQFF.

As to this clonotype: At one end, the junction sequence differs from germline, possibly due to a read error. This chain joins TRBV14 and TRBJ1-2; D not certain. The germline gives CDR1 SGHDN, CDR2 FVKESK. This CDR3 spans 13 amino acids. The CDR3 sequence is CAGSQGHDYGYTF. The CDR3, as DNA: TGTGCCGGCAGTCAAGGGCATGACTATGGCTACACCTTC.

This clonotype was detected only a few times. The chain is built from TRBV6-4 and TRBJ1-1; D is uncertain. Deletions cut 7 bases from V and 8 bases from J, with 17 bases between. CDR1 MRHNA and CDR2 SNTAGT come from the germline V gene. The length of the CDR3 is 13 residues. Here the CDR3 DNA reads TGTGCCAGCAAGGAAACAGACACGGAAGAAGCTTTCTTT. Protein: CASKETDTEEAFF.

V usage is TRBV6-1 and J usage is TRBJ1-1; 9 nucleotides align to TRBD1. Trimming removed 7 bases from V and 3 bases from J; junction bases left unmatched: 3. The length of the CDR3 is 13 residues. The germline CDR1 and CDR2 sequences are MNHNS and SASEGT. The CDR3 protein is CASTRTGDTEAFF. The CDR3 DNA reads TGTGCCAGCACCAGGACAGGGGACACTGAAGCTTTCTTT.